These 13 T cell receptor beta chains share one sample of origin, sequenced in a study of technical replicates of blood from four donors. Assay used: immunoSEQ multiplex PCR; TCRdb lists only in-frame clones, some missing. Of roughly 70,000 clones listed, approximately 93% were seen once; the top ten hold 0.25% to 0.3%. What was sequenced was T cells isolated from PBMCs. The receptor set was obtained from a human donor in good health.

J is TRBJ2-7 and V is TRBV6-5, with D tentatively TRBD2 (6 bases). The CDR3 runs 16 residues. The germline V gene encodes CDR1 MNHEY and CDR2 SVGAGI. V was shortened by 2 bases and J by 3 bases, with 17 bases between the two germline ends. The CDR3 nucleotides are TGTGCCAGCAGTTACATGGGTCGGGGGTTGAGCTACGAGCAGTACTTC. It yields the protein CASSYMGRGLSYEQYF.

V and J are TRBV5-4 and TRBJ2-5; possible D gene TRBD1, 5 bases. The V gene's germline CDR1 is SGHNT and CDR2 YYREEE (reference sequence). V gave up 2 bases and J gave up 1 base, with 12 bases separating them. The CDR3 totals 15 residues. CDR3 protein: CASSFSHGAQETQYF. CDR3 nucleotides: TGTGCCAGCAGCTTCAGTCATGGGGCCCAAGAGACCCAGTACTTC. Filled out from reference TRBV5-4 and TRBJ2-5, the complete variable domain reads ETGVTQSPTHLIKTRGQQVTLRCSSQSGHNTVSWYQQALGQGPQFIFQYYREEENGRGNFPPRFSGLQFPNYSSELNVNALELDDSALYLCASSFSHGAQETQYFGPGTRLLVL.

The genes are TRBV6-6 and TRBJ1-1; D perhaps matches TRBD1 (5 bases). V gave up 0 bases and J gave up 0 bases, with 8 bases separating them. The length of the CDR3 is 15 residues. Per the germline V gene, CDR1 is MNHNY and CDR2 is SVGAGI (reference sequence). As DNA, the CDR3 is TGTGCCAGCAGTTACTCGAGACAGATGAACACTGAAGCTTTCTTT. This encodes CASSYSRQMNTEAFF.

In DNA form, the CDR3 reads TGTGCCAGCAGCTTGTGGCTGAATTCACCCCTCCACTTT. This sequence encodes CASSLWLNSPLHF. The rearrangement links TRBV5-6 to TRBJ1-6; no reliable D call. The CDR3 totals 13 residues. V was shortened by 1 base and J by 7 bases, with 6 bases between the two germline ends. The germline V gene encodes CDR1 SGHDT and CDR2 YYEEEE. Variable domain in full (rest from reference TRBV5-6 and TRBJ1-6): DAGVTQSPTHLIKTRGQQVTLRCSPKSGHDTVSWYQQALGQGPQFIFQYYEEEERQRGNFPDRFSGHQFPNYSSELNVNALLLGDSALYLCASSLWLNSPLHFGNGTRLTVT.

The chain's CDR3 is CASSGDRGYGYTF. CDR3 DNA sequence: TGTGCCAGCAGCGGGGACAGGGGATATGGCTACACCTTC. The chain recombines TRBV6-1 with TRBJ1-2, with 10 bases aligning to TRBD1. V lost 6 bases and J lost 5; bases outside the gene matches: 3. The CDR3 loop spans 13 amino acids. Germline V gene data show CDR1 as MNHNS and CDR2 as SASEGT.

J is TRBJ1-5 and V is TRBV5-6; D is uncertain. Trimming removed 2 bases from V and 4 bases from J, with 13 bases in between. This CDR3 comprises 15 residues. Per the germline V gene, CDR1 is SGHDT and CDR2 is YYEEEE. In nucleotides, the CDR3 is TGTGCCAGCAGCTTATTTTCAACAGCAAATCAGCCCCAGCATTTT. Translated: CASSLFSTANQPQHF.

The CDR3, as DNA: TGCGCCAGCAGCCAAGAGGTGGCCTCTGGGGCCAACGTCCTGACTTTC. The encoded protein is CASSQEVASGANVLTF. This sequence joins TRBV4-1 and TRBJ2-6, with D unresolved. V was shortened by 0 bases and J by 0 bases, with 6 bases between the two germline ends. The CDR3 sequence is 16 residues long. CDR1 is MGHRA, CDR2 YSYEKL, per germline.

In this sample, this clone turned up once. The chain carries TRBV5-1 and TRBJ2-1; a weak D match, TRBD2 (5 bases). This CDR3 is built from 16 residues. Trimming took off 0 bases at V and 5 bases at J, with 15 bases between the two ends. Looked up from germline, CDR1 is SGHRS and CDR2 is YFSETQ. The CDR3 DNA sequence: TGCGCCAGCAGCTTGGCCGGGATCTCCGGGGACAATGAGCAGTTCTTC. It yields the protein CASSLAGISGDNEQFF.

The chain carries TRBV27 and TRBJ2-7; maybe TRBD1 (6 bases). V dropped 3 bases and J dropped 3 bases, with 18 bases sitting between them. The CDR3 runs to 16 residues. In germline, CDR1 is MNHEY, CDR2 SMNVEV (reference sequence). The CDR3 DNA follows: TGTGCCAGCAGTTTCTCGGACAGACACGACGACTACGAGCAGTACTTC. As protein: CASSFSDRHDDYEQYF.

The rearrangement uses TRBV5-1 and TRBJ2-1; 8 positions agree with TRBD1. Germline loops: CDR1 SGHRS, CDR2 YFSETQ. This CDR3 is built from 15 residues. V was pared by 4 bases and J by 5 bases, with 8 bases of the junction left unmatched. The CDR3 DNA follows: TGCGCCAGCAGCCCCCGGACAGGGTCGGACAATGAGCAGTTCTTC. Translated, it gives CASSPRTGSDNEQFF.

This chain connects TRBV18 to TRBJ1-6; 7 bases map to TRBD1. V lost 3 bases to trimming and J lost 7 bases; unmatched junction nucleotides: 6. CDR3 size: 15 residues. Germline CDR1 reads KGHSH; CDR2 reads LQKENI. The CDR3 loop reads CASSPYRDRNSPLHF. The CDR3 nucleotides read TGTGCCAGCTCACCCTACCGGGACAGAAATTCACCCCTCCACTTT.

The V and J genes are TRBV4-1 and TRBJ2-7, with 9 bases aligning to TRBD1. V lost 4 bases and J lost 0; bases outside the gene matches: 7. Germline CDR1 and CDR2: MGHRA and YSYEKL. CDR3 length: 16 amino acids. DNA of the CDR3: TGCGCCAGCAGCCTCTATGGGACAGGGCCCTCCTACGAGCAGTACTTC. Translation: CASSLYGTGPSYEQYF.

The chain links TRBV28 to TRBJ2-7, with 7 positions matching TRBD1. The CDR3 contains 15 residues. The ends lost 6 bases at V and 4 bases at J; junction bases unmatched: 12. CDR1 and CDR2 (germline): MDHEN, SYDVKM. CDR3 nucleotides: TGTGCCAGCAGCACATTCCGGGACAGCATTTACGAGCAGTACTTC. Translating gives CASSTFRDSIYEQYF.